The rows below give T cell receptor beta chains drawn from one sample of a study of T cells in Graves' hyperthyroidism and ophthalmopathy. One entry per CDR3 protein, called by TCRdb with MiXCR from the multiplex PCR reads. The data contain roughly 240,000 distinct CDR3 sequences, 15% to 20% of them singletons. Sequenced: blood. These receptor sequences come from a woman younger than 35 with Graves' ophthalmopathy. Both conserved end residues are part of each CDR3. D genes are given only for firm matches. Size is omitted from some rows. Given values are once, few, many or a class for expanded clones.

clone size: -
D gene: TRBD1
V gene: TRBV28
J gene: TRBJ1-2
CDR3 protein: CASSPGTAPGYTF
CDR3 DNA: TGTGCCAGCAGTCCCGGGACAGCGCCTGGCTACACCTTC

clone size: many
D gene: -
V gene: TRBV7-9
J gene: TRBJ2-1
CDR3 protein: CASSFQYNEQFF
CDR3 DNA: TGTGCCAGCAGCTTCCAATACAATGAGCAGTTCTTC

clone size: many
D gene: -
V gene: TRBV4-3
J gene: TRBJ2-2
CDR3 protein: CASSQLADLGGELFF
CDR3 DNA: TGCGCCAGCAGCCAATTGGCAGACCTCGGCGGGGAGCTGTTTTTT

clone size: many
D gene: -
V gene: TRBV7-9
J gene: TRBJ2-7
CDR3 protein: CASSIDGYEQYF
CDR3 DNA: TGTGCCAGCAGCATAGACGGCTACGAGCAGTACTTC

clone size: many
D gene: -
V gene: TRBV6-5
J gene: TRBJ2-1
CDR3 protein: CASSYSKYNEQFF
CDR3 DNA: TGTGCCAGCAGTTACAGCAAATACAATGAGCAGTTCTTC

clone size: many
D gene: TRBD2
V gene: TRBV6-1
J gene: TRBJ2-1
CDR3 protein: CASRAGTSGSYNEQFF
CDR3 DNA: TGTGCCAGCAGAGCCGGGACTAGCGGCTCCTACAATGAGCAGTTCTTC

clone size: many
D gene: TRBD1
V gene: TRBV20-1
J gene: TRBJ2-3
CDR3 protein: CSAPPWGQGVPGTQYF
CDR3 DNA: TGCAGTGCCCCCCCGTGGGGACAGGGGGTACCCGGTACGCAGTATTTT

clone size: many
D gene: TRBD1
V gene: TRBV5-1
J gene: TRBJ2-1
CDR3 protein: CASSAVGQGAQVEQFF
CDR3 DNA: TGCGCCAGCAGCGCTGTTGGGCAGGGGGCGCAGGTTGAGCAGTTCTTC

clone size: many
D gene: -
V gene: TRBV20-1
J gene: TRBJ2-7
CDR3 protein: CSASPRGLGHVYEQYF
CDR3 DNA: TGCAGTGCTAGCCCTCGCGGATTGGGACACGTCTACGAGCAGTACTTC

clone size: many
D gene: TRBD1
V gene: TRBV12-3/TRBV12-4
J gene: TRBJ2-5
CDR3 protein: CASSSTGSQETQYF
CDR3 DNA: TGTGCCAGCAGTTCGACAGGGTCCCAAGAGACCCAGTACTTC

clone size: many
D gene: TRBD1
V gene: TRBV6-1
J gene: TRBJ2-1
CDR3 protein: CASSSGGQGNNEQFF
CDR3 DNA: TGTGCCAGCAGTTCTGGGGGACAGGGGAACAATGAGCAGTTCTTC

clone size: many
D gene: -
V gene: TRBV11-2
J gene: TRBJ2-2
CDR3 protein: CASRSGDWEPNTGELFF
CDR3 DNA: TGTGCCAGCAGGTCCGGTGATTGGGAGCCGAACACCGGGGAGCTGTTTTTT

clone size: -
D gene: -
V gene: TRBV30
J gene: TRBJ2-5
CDR3 protein: CAWSVRGWPETQYF
CDR3 DNA: TGTGCCTGGAGTGTAAGGGGTTGGCCAGAGACCCAGTACTTC

clone size: few
D gene: -
V gene: TRBV9
J gene: TRBJ2-3
CDR3 protein: CASSQTAYSTDTQYF
CDR3 DNA: TGTGCCAGCAGCCAAACGGCGTATAGCACAGATACGCAGTATTTT

clone size: many
D gene: TRBD1
V gene: TRBV28
J gene: TRBJ2-7
CDR3 protein: CASKLGQVYEQYF
CDR3 DNA: TGTGCCAGCAAACTAGGACAGGTCTACGAGCAGTACTTC

clone size: many
D gene: -
V gene: TRBV2
J gene: TRBJ2-1
CDR3 protein: CASNRDSYNEQFF
CDR3 DNA: TGTGCCAGCAATCGGGACTCCTACAATGAGCAGTTCTTC

clone size: -
D gene: TRBD2
V gene: TRBV6-2/TRBV6-3
J gene: TRBJ2-1
CDR3 protein: CASTYRDYPSNEQFF
CDR3 DNA: TGTGCCAGCACTTACCGGGACTACCCCTCCAATGAGCAGTTCTTC

clone size: -
D gene: -
V gene: TRBV6-5
J gene: TRBJ1-4
CDR3 protein: CASSSARPPKEKLFF
CDR3 DNA: TGTGCCAGCAGTTCCGCCCGCCCGCCGAAAGAAAAACTGTTTTTT

clone size: many
D gene: TRBD2
V gene: TRBV2
J gene: TRBJ2-5
CDR3 protein: CASRRSGSRETQYF
CDR3 DNA: TGTGCCAGCAGGAGGAGCGGGAGTAGGGAGACCCAGTACTTC

clone size: many
D gene: -
V gene: TRBV27
J gene: TRBJ2-3
CDR3 protein: CASSPDRGYTDTQYF
CDR3 DNA: TGTGCCAGCAGCCCCGACCGAGGGTATACAGATACGCAGTATTTT

clone size: -
D gene: TRBD2
V gene: TRBV19
J gene: TRBJ2-1
CDR3 protein: CASSTSSGRGANEQFF
CDR3 DNA: TGTGCCAGTAGTACTTCTAGCGGGAGGGGGGCCAATGAGCAGTTCTTC

clone size: -
D gene: TRBD2
V gene: TRBV20-1
J gene: TRBJ2-7
CDR3 protein: CSASSASGGYYEQYF
CDR3 DNA: TGCAGTGCTAGTTCGGCTAGCGGGGGGTACTACGAGCAGTACTTC

clone size: many
D gene: TRBD1
V gene: TRBV27
J gene: TRBJ1-1
CDR3 protein: CASSLRTGVNTEAFF
CDR3 DNA: TGTGCCAGCAGTCTGCGGACAGGGGTGAACACTGAAGCTTTCTTT

clone size: many
D gene: TRBD1
V gene: TRBV6-2/TRBV6-3
J gene: TRBJ2-1
CDR3 protein: CASSYVPGQGGDEQFF
CDR3 DNA: TGTGCCAGCAGCTACGTTCCGGGACAGGGAGGCGATGAGCAGTTCTTC

clone size: many
D gene: -
V gene: TRBV6-1
J gene: TRBJ2-5
CDR3 protein: CASSPLAGNQETQYF
CDR3 DNA: TGTGCCAGCAGCCCACTCGCCGGAAATCAAGAGACCCAGTACTTC

clone size: many
D gene: TRBD1
V gene: TRBV28
J gene: TRBJ1-5
CDR3 protein: CASSQRQGNQPQHF
CDR3 DNA: TGTGCCAGCAGCCAACGACAGGGGAATCAGCCCCAGCATTTT

clone size: many
D gene: -
V gene: TRBV5-1
J gene: TRBJ2-2
CDR3 protein: CASQSNNANTGELFF
CDR3 DNA: TGCGCCAGCCAATCCAACAACGCGAACACCGGGGAGCTGTTTTTT

clone size: many
D gene: TRBD1
V gene: TRBV7-8
J gene: TRBJ2-5
CDR3 protein: CASSSLGTGGRETQYF
CDR3 DNA: TGTGCCAGCAGCTCGTTAGGGACAGGGGGACGAGAGACCCAGTACTTC

clone size: many
D gene: -
V gene: TRBV5-1
J gene: TRBJ2-2
CDR3 protein: CASSLEGTGELFF
CDR3 DNA: TGCGCCAGCAGCTTGGAGGGGACCGGGGAGCTGTTTTTT

clone size: few
D gene: -
V gene: TRBV15
J gene: TRBJ2-3
CDR3 protein: CATSFGLGDMVSGRTQYF
CDR3 DNA: TGTGCCACCAGCTTCGGTTTGGGGGACATGGTGTCGGGAAGAACGCAGTATTTT

clone size: many
D gene: -
V gene: TRBV7-8
J gene: TRBJ2-1
CDR3 protein: CASSLRRLLIAPQQFF
CDR3 DNA: TGTGCCAGCAGCTTAAGACGACTACTCATCGCCCCTCAACAGTTCTTC

clone size: many
D gene: TRBD2
V gene: TRBV4-1
J gene: TRBJ2-3
CDR3 protein: CASSQVASGDTQYF
CDR3 DNA: TGCGCCAGCAGCCAAGTGGCTAGCGGCGATACGCAGTATTTT

clone size: many
D gene: TRBD1
V gene: TRBV5-1
J gene: TRBJ2-7
CDR3 protein: CASRRDRRYYEQYF
CDR3 DNA: TGCGCCAGCAGACGGGACAGAAGATACTACGAGCAGTACTTC

clone size: many
D gene: TRBD1
V gene: TRBV24-1
J gene: TRBJ2-2
CDR3 protein: CATSDRTGGSNTGELFF
CDR3 DNA: TGTGCCACCAGTGACAGGACAGGGGGGTCGAACACCGGGGAGCTGTTTTTT

clone size: few
D gene: -
V gene: TRBV5-1
J gene: TRBJ2-2
CDR3 protein: CASSLVSVTNTGELFF
CDR3 DNA: TGCGCCAGCAGCTTGGTTTCAGTGACGAACACCGGGGAGCTGTTTTTT

clone size: many
D gene: TRBD1
V gene: TRBV12-3/TRBV12-4
J gene: TRBJ1-5
CDR3 protein: CASRAGTEAFNQPQHF
CDR3 DNA: TGTGCCAGCAGGGCCGGGACAGAGGCTTTCAATCAGCCCCAGCATTTT

clone size: many
D gene: -
V gene: TRBV18
J gene: TRBJ2-3
CDR3 protein: CASSLPLGTTDTQYF
CDR3 DNA: TGTGCCAGCTCACTTCCCCTGGGAACGACAGATACGCAGTATTTT

clone size: many
D gene: -
V gene: TRBV18
J gene: TRBJ2-3
CDR3 protein: CASSPRSPTDTQYF
CDR3 DNA: TGTGCCAGCTCACCCCGGAGCCCCACAGATACGCAGTATTTT

clone size: many
D gene: TRBD1
V gene: TRBV10-3
J gene: TRBJ2-3
CDR3 protein: CAIKDRAGPDTQYF
CDR3 DNA: TGTGCCATCAAGGACAGGGCCGGCCCAGATACGCAGTATTTT

clone size: many
D gene: TRBD1
V gene: TRBV7-6
J gene: TRBJ2-1
CDR3 protein: CASSLVGQYNEQFF
CDR3 DNA: TGTGCCAGCAGCTTAGTGGGACAGTACAATGAGCAGTTCTTC

clone size: many
D gene: -
V gene: TRBV10-3
J gene: TRBJ1-5
CDR3 protein: CAISGGSREPQHF
CDR3 DNA: TGTGCCATCAGTGGGGGGTCTAGGGAGCCCCAGCATTTT

clone size: many
D gene: -
V gene: TRBV4-1
J gene: TRBJ1-1
CDR3 protein: CASSQVEGGEAFF
CDR3 DNA: TGCGCCAGCAGCCAAGTGGAAGGTGGTGAAGCTTTCTTT

clone size: many
D gene: TRBD1
V gene: TRBV25-1
J gene: TRBJ2-2
CDR3 protein: CASSDLTGGAPNPGELFF
CDR3 DNA: TGTGCCAGCAGTGACCTTACAGGGGGCGCCCCTAATCCCGGGGAGCTGTTTTTT

clone size: many
D gene: -
V gene: TRBV4-3
J gene: TRBJ2-7
CDR3 protein: CASSQGGGLANEQYF
CDR3 DNA: TGCGCCAGCAGCCAAGGAGGAGGGCTAGCCAACGAGCAGTACTTC

clone size: many
D gene: -
V gene: TRBV7-8
J gene: TRBJ2-1
CDR3 protein: CASSLDLRPEQFF
CDR3 DNA: TGTGCCAGCAGCTTAGATCTTCGGCCGGAGCAGTTCTTC

clone size: many
D gene: TRBD1
V gene: TRBV18
J gene: TRBJ2-5
CDR3 protein: CASTKGTGKETQYF
CDR3 DNA: TGTGCCAGCACGAAAGGGACAGGAAAAGAGACCCAGTACTTC

clone size: -
D gene: TRBD1
V gene: TRBV5-1
J gene: TRBJ1-2
CDR3 protein: CASSSFRTGRAYGYTF
CDR3 DNA: TGCGCCAGCAGCTCATTTCGGACAGGGAGGGCATATGGCTACACCTTC

clone size: many
D gene: TRBD1
V gene: TRBV28
J gene: TRBJ1-2
CDR3 protein: CASSPGTDYGYTF
CDR3 DNA: TGTGCCAGCAGCCCTGGGACAGACTATGGCTACACCTTC

clone size: many
D gene: -
V gene: TRBV28
J gene: TRBJ1-6
CDR3 protein: CASREDGSPVSPLHF
CDR3 DNA: TGTGCCAGCAGGGAAGACGGAAGCCCAGTTTCACCCCTCCACTTT

clone size: few
D gene: -
V gene: TRBV9
J gene: TRBJ2-7
CDR3 protein: CASSVGGSGGLYEQYF
CDR3 DNA: TGTGCCAGCAGCGTAGGAGGTAGCGGAGGGTTGTACGAGCAGTACTTC

clone size: -
D gene: TRBD1
V gene: TRBV6-5
J gene: TRBJ2-3
CDR3 protein: CASSSHRGGTDTQYF
CDR3 DNA: TGTGCCAGCAGTTCCCACAGGGGGGGCACAGATACGCAGTATTTT

clone size: many
D gene: -
V gene: TRBV19
J gene: TRBJ1-5
CDR3 protein: CASSIANRENQPQHF
CDR3 DNA: TGTGCCAGTAGTATAGCGAACAGGGAGAACCAGCCCCAGCATTTT

clone size: -
D gene: -
V gene: TRBV6-2/TRBV6-3
J gene: TRBJ2-2
CDR3 protein: CASSYSKAMGLVGELFF
CDR3 DNA: TGTGCCAGCAGTTACTCGAAGGCTATGGGATTGGTTGGGGAGCTGTTTTTT

clone size: many
D gene: TRBD1
V gene: TRBV20-1
J gene: TRBJ1-2
CDR3 protein: CSVGQGTFGYTF
CDR3 DNA: TGCAGTGTCGGACAGGGGACCTTCGGCTACACCTTC